The sequence of this T cell receptor beta chain was determined in a study of blood T cell repertoires in COVID-19. Background on the study: From the United States, Italy and Spain came samples of acute and convalescent COVID-19. T cells, B-cell-depleted T cells, or PBMCs supplied cDNA or gDNA.

Original data processing: Estimation of nucleated cell counts was performed using reference gene primer amplification. Clones were sequenced by immunoSEQ multiplex PCR, and TCRdb holds only the in-frame ones, with some missing. That table is the source of V, J and clone size, and D and trimming were worked out from the DNA. The data show tens of thousands of clones, with 82% seen just once and roughly 1.2% held by the top ten. Sequencing was performed on peripheral blood. The clonotype comes from a woman of 80 years or more with acute or convalescent COVID-19.

CDR3 loop: CASSQTGLGGGDTQYF. The CDR3 nucleotides are TGCGCCAGCAGCCAAACGGGGTTGGGGGGGGGAGATACGCAGTATTTT. The rearrangement uses TRBV4-1 and TRBJ2-3; 7 nucleotides align to TRBD2. This CDR3 spans 16 amino acids. The junction had 10 bases not matched to a gene; V was cut back by 2 bases and J by 5 bases. The germline gives CDR1 MGHRA, CDR2 YSYEKL.